This T cell receptor beta chain was found in a study of shared clonotypes between healthy human individuals. Study background: Per donor, CD8 memory used one plate, CD8 naive used two, CD4 memory used three and CD4 naive used three. General study points: Sequencing of the sorted subsets was shown by rarefaction to be incomplete despite large depth. An effect of sequencing depth on clonotype sharing among donors was expected.

Turning to this clone: Its antigen remains unidentified.

The data were produced by immunoSEQ multiplex PCR, yet TCRdb's version contains in-frame clones alone and is incomplete. The repertoire includes 1.5 million to 2.5 million clones, about 95% of them detected once, and 0.95% to 1.5% sits in the top ten. Terminally differentiated effector memory CD45RA+ cells were excluded by CCR7 positive selection of CD45RO-negative cells. Every donor, a Caucasian adult, lived in Nashville, Tennessee. Germline CDR1 and CDR2: SGHDT and YYEEEE. The germline V and J ends were trimmed by 7 bases and 1 base, with 12 bases remaining between them. This CDR3 has 13 residues. This clonotype originated in a man younger than 35 in good health. The chain employs TRBV5-6 and TRBJ2-7; D may be TRBD1 (6 bases). Sample: naive CD8+ T cells sorted from blood. CDR3 loop: CASFVQGSYEQYF. The DNA for the CDR3 is TGTGCCAGCTTCGTTCAGGGGTCCTACGAGCAGTACTTC.